The T cell receptor (beta chain) described here comes from a study of shared clonotypes between healthy human individuals. The CDR3 spans 13 residues. V was pared by 4 bases and J by 5 bases, with 9 bases between. From germline, CDR1 is SGHNT and CDR2 YENEEA. Profiling relied on immunoSEQ multiplex PCR, and the TCRdb table lists in-frame clones only, not all of them. The top ten hold approximately 13% of the sample, which has around 480,000 clones, 75% to 80% seen once. This receptor was identified in a woman between 35 and 50 years old in good health. Some clones in this sample may be carry-over from other donors' samples. Source material: PBMCs. The rearrangement uses TRBV11-3 and TRBJ2-1; no firm D call. The chain's CDR3 is CASSSPYDNEQFF. The DNA for the CDR3 is TGTGCCAGCAGCTCCCCGTACGACAATGAGCAGTTCTTC.